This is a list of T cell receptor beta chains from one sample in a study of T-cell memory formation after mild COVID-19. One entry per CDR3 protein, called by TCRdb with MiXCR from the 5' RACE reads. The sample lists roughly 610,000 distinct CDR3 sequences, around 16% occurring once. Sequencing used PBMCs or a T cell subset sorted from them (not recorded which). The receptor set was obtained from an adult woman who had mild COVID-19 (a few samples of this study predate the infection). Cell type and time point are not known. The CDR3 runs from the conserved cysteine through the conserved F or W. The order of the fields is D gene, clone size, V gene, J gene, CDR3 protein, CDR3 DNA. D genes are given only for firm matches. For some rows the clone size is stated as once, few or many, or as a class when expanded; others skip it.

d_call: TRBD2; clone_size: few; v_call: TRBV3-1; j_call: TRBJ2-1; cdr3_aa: CASSQERLAGNNEQFF; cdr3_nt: TGTGCCAGCAGCCAAGAGCGACTAGCCGGTAACAATGAGCAGTTCTTC
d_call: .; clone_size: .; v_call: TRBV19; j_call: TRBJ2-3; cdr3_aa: CASSERIVTRAPTDTQYF; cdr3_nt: TGTGCCAGCTCCGAGAGGATTGTGACTAGAGCCCCCACAGATACGCAGTATTTT
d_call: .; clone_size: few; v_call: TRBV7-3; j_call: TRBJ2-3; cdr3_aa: CASGTGRTNTDTQYF; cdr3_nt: TGTGCCAGCGGTACGGGCCGGACTAACACAGATACGCAGTATTTT
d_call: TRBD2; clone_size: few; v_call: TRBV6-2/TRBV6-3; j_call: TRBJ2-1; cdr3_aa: CASSLTSGRAYEQFF; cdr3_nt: TGTGCCAGCAGTTTGACTAGCGGGAGGGCCTATGAGCAGTTCTTC
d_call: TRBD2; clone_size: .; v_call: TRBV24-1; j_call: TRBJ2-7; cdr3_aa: CATSGSAGDNYEQYF; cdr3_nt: TGTGCCACCAGTGGTTCGGCGGGAGATAACTACGAGCAGTACTTC
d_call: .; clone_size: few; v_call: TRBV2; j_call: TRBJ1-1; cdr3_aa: CASRIWDEDTEAFF; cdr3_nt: TGTGCCAGCAGAATTTGGGATGAGGACACTGAAGCTTTCTTT
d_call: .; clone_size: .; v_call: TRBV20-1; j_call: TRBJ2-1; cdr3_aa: CSASTSLVYNEQFF; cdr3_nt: TGCAGTGCTTCAACTAGTTTGGTCTACAATGAGCAGTTCTTC
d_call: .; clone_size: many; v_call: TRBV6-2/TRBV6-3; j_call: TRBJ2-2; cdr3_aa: CASNDAGELFF; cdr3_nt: TGTGCCAGCAACGACGCCGGGGAGCTGTTTTTT
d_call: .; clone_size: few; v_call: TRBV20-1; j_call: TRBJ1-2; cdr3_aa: CSASGGGLDYGYTF; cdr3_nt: TGCAGTGCCTCCGGCGGGGGGCTGGACTATGGCTACACCTTC
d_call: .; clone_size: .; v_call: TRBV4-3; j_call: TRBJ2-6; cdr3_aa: CASSSKGGFDSTHALGANVLTF; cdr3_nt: TGCGCCAGCAGCAGCAAGGGGGGGTTCGACAGTACACATGCCTTAGGGGCCAACGTCCTGACTTTC
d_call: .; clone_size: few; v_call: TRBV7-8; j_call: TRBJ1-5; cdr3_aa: CASSSFSNQPQHF; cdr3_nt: TGTGCCAGCAGCTCCTTCTCTAATCAGCCCCAGCATTTT
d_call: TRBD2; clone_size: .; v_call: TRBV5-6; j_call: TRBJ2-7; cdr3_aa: CASSYLAGESYEQYF; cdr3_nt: TGTGCCAGCAGCTACCTAGCGGGAGAGTCTTACGAGCAGTACTTC
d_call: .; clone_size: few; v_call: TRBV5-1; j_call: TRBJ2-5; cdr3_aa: CASSLGQGHAETQYF; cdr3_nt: TGCGCCAGCAGCTTGGGCCAGGGTCACGCAGAGACCCAGTACTTC
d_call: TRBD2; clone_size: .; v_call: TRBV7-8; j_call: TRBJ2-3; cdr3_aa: CASSLSRTSGGGTDTQYF; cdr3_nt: TGTGCCAGCAGCTTATCCCGGACTAGCGGGGGTGGCACAGATACGCAGTATTTT
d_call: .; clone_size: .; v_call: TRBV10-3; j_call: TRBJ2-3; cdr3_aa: CAISGTGIDTQYF; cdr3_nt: TGTGCCATCAGCGGGACGGGCATAGATACGCAGTATTTT
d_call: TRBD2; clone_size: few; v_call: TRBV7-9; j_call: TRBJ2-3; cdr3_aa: CASSPRAGSSTDTQYF; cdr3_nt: TGTGCCAGCAGCCCACGAGCGGGGTCTAGCACAGATACGCAGTATTTT
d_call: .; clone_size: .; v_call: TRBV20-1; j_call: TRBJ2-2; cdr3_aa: CSARGSAGTGELFF; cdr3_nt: TGCAGTGCTAGGGGTAGCGCAGGCACCGGGGAGCTGTTTTTT
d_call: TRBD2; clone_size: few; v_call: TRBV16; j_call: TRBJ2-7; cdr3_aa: CASSQSPSGAYYEQYF; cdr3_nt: TGTGCCAGCAGCCAATCCCCCAGCGGGGCTTATTACGAGCAGTACTTC
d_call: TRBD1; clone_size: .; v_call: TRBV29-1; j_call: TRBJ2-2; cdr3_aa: CSVSGQGGTGELFF; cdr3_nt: TGCAGCGTGTCGGGACAGGGAGGGACCGGGGAGCTGTTTTTT
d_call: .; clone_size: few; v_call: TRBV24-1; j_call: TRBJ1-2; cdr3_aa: CATRDDSPYGYTF; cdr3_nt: TGTGCCACCAGAGACGACAGCCCGTATGGCTACACCTTC
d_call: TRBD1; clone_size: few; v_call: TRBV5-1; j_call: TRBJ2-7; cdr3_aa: CASRDPGQAIDEQYF; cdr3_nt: TGCGCCAGCAGAGACCCGGGACAGGCAATCGACGAGCAGTACTTC
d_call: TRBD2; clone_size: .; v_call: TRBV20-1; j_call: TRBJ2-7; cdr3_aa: CSARQPGLAVYEQYF; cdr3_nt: TGCAGTGCTAGGCAACCGGGACTAGCGGTCTACGAGCAGTACTTC
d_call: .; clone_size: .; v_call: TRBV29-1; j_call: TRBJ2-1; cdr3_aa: CSVGRFDNEQFF; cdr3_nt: TGCAGCGTTGGTAGGTTCGACAATGAGCAGTTCTTC
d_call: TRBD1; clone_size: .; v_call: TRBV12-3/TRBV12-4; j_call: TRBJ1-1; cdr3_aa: CASSPTGTEMNTEAFF; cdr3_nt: TGTGCCAGCAGCCCAACAGGGACAGAGATGAACACTGAAGCTTTCTTT
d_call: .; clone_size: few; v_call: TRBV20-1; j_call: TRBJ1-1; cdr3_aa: CSAREGSSEAFF; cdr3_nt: TGCAGTGCTAGGGAGGGAAGTTCTGAAGCTTTCTTT
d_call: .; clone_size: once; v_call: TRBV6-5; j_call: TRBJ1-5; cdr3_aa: CASSYSGARTQHF; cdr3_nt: TGTGCCAGCAGTTACTCGGGGGCTCGGACCCAGCATTTT
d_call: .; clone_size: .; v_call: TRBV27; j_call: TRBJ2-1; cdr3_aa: CASSTGTSSWFF; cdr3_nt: TGTGCCAGCAGCACCGGGACGAGCTCATGGTTCTTC
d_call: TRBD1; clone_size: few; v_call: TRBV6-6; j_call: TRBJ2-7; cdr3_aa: CASRGQDFYEQYF; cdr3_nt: TGTGCCAGCAGGGGACAGGATTTCTACGAGCAGTACTTC
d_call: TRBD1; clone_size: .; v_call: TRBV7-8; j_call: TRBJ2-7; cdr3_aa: CASSSVGTGGYEQYF; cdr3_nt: TGTGCCAGCAGCTCAGTAGGGACAGGGGGATACGAGCAGTACTTC
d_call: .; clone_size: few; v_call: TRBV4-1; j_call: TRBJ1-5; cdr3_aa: CASSQGVSRGNQPQHF; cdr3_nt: TGCGCCAGCAGCCAAGGGGTCAGTAGAGGCAATCAGCCCCAGCATTTT
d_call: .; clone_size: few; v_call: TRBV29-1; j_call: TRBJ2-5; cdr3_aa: CSVQQGSETQYF; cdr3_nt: TGCAGCGTTCAACAGGGATCAGAGACCCAGTACTTC
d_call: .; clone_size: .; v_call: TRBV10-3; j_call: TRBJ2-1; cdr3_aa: CAISESTGRRDSPAGSYNEQFF; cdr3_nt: TGTGCCATCAGTGAGTCGACCGGACGGCGGGACAGTCCGGCGGGGTCCTACAATGAGCAGTTCTTC
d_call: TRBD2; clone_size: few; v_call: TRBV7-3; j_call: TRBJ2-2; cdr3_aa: CASSSSSGGAAELFF; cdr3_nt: TGTGCCAGCAGCTCATCTAGCGGGGGGGCCGCGGAGCTGTTTTTT
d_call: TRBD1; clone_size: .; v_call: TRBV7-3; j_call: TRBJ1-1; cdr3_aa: CASSSTGGAEAFF; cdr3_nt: TGTGCCAGCAGCTCTACAGGGGGCGCTGAAGCTTTCTTT
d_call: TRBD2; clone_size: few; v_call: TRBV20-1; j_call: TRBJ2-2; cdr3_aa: CSARVAGVGTGELFF; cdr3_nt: TGCAGTGCTAGGGTAGCGGGAGTGGGTACCGGGGAGCTGTTTTTT
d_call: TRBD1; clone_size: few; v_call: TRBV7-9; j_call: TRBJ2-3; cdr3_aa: CASSLEPVRGRRKDTQYF; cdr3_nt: TGTGCCAGCAGCCTAGAGCCCGTCAGGGGGCGGAGGAAAGATACGCAGTATTTT
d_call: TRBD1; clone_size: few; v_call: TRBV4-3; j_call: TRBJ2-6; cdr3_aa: CASSQNRGSGANVLTF; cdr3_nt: TGCGCCAGCAGCCAGAACAGGGGCTCTGGGGCCAACGTCCTGACTTTC
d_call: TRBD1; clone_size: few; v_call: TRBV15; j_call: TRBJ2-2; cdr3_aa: CATSRVTGVTGELFF; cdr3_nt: TGTGCCACCAGCAGAGTAACAGGGGTCACCGGGGAGCTGTTTTTT
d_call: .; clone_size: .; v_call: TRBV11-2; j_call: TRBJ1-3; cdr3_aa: CASTPLRSGNTIYF; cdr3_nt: TGTGCCAGCACCCCTTTGCGCTCTGGAAACACCATATATTTT
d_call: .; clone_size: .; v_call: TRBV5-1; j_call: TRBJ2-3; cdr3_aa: CASSLDGIGADTQYF; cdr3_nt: TGCGCCAGCAGCTTGGATGGGATCGGGGCAGATACGCAGTATTTT
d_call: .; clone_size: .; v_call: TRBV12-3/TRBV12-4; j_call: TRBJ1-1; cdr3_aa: CASAELGAETEAFF; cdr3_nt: TGTGCCAGCGCCGAGCTTGGGGCCGAGACTGAAGCTTTCTTT
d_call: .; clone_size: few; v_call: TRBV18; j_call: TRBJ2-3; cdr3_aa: CASSPHDTQYF; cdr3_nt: TGTGCCAGCTCACCACATGATACGCAGTATTTT
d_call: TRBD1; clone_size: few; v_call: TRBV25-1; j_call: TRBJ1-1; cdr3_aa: CASSDIGQGAKGEAFF; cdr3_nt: TGTGCCAGCAGTGACATAGGACAGGGGGCCAAGGGGGAAGCTTTCTTT
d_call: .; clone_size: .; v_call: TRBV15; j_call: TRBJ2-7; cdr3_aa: CATSRDISYEQYF; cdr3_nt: TGTGCCACCAGCAGGGACATCTCCTACGAGCAGTACTTC
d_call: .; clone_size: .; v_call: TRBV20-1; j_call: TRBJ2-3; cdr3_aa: CSARPLGTDTQYF; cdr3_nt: TGCAGTGCTAGGCCGCTTGGCACAGATACGCAGTATTTT
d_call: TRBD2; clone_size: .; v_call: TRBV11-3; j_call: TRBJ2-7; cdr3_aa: CASSLRGREPPYEQYF; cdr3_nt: TGTGCCAGCAGCCTTCGTGGGCGGGAGCCTCCCTACGAGCAGTACTTC
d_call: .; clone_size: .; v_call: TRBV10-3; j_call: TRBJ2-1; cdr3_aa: CAISEGRPADEQFF; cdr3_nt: TGTGCCATCAGTGAAGGCCGCCCGGCGGATGAGCAGTTCTTC
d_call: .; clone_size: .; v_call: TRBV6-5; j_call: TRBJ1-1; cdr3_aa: CASSYDGGEDTEAFF; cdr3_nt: TGTGCCAGCAGTTACGATGGGGGTGAGGACACTGAAGCTTTCTTT
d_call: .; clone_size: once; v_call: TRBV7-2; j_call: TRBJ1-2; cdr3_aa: CASSSTPGYYGYTF; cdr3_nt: TGTGCCAGCAGCTCAACACCGGGGTACTATGGCTACACCTTC
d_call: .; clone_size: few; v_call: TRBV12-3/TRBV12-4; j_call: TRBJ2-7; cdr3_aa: CASSLRLGGPYEQYF; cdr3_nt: TGTGCCAGCAGTTTAAGGCTGGGGGGCCCCTACGAGCAGTACTTC
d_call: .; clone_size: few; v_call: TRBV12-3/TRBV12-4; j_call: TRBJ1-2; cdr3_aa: CASSFGHLNYGYTF; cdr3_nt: TGTGCCAGCAGTTTTGGCCACCTTAACTATGGCTACACCTTC
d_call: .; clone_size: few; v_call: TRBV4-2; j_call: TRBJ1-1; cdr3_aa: CASSPRGPRTEAFF; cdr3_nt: TGTGCCAGCAGCCCCCGTGGCCCCCGCACTGAAGCTTTCTTT
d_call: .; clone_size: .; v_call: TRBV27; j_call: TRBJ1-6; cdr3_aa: CASSWLGAMDSPLHF; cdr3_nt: TGTGCCAGCAGTTGGCTAGGGGCCATGGATTCACCCCTCCACTTT
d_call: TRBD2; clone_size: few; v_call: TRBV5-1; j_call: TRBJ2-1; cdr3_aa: CASSLGVAGDEQFF; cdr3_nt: TGCGCCAGCAGCCTCGGGGTAGCGGGAGATGAGCAGTTCTTC